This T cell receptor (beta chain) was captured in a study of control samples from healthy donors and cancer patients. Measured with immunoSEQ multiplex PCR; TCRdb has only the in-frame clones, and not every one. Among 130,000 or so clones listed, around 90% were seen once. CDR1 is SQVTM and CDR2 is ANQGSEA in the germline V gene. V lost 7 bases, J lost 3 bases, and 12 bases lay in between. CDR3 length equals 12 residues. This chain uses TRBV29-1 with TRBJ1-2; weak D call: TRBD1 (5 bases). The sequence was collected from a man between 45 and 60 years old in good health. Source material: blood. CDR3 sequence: CSAAGWDYGYTF. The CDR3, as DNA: TGCAGCGCGGCAGGGTGGGACTATGGCTACACCTTC.